This T cell receptor beta chain was identified in a study of T cell responses to AZD1222 COVID-19 vaccine. Study-level results: Regions 160-218 and 743-854 dominated among vaccine-associated CD4 TCRs spanning spike. Unmutated variant regions are reportedly the target of nearly half of TCRs that are spike-specific.

Clones were read by immunoSEQ multiplex PCR, and TCRdb kept only the in-frame ones, dropping some. Of some 95,000 clones in the sample, 65% to 90% were seen once. Concerning this clone: Its antigen is as yet unknown.

Germline V gene lookup returns CDR1 WNHNN and CDR2 SYGVQD (reference sequence). The V gene end was trimmed by 6 bases and the J gene end by 5 bases; junction bases not matched to a gene: 8. This CDR3 contains 14 residues. The genes are TRBV10-1 and TRBJ1-2, with 8 bases fitting TRBD1. The input for sequencing was peripheral blood, taken on day 0 of AZD1222 vaccination. The receptor was isolated from an adult in good health. Here the CDR3 reads CASSPPGQDYGYTF. CDR3 in DNA: TGCGCCAGCAGCCCTCCGGGACAGGATTATGGCTACACCTTC.